These T cell receptor beta chains were read from a single sample in a study of cytomegalovirus exposure and HLA in healthy donors. Using immunoSEQ multiplex PCR, the repertoire was profiled, and TCRdb retains in-frame clones only, with some absent. In the table there are roughly 280,000 clones, around 86% of which are singletons. Specimen: PBMCs. The receptor source for this set is a young woman in good health and CMV-seronegative. Each CDR3 is given without its conserved first and last residue. The D gene is left open where the match is weak.

v_gene: TRBV6-1; d_gene: NA; len: 10; j_gene: TRBJ1-2; CDR3aa: ASSDRYNSYT
v_gene: TRBV9; d_gene: TRBD2; len: 13; j_gene: TRBJ2-3; CDR3aa: ASSGSGLARNTQY
v_gene: TRBV18; d_gene: TRBD2; len: 15; j_gene: TRBJ2-1; CDR3aa: ASSLNGGRAAGNEQF
v_gene: TRBV7-2; d_gene: NA; len: 9; j_gene: TRBJ1-2; CDR3aa: ASRRDYGYT
v_gene: TRBV29-1; d_gene: TRBD1; len: 13; j_gene: TRBJ1-2; CDR3aa: SVVGPRTGFYGYT
v_gene: TRBV6-4; d_gene: TRBD2; len: 14; j_gene: TRBJ2-3; CDR3aa: ASSDSTSGGTDTQY
v_gene: TRBV5-4; d_gene: TRBD1; len: 12; j_gene: TRBJ1-4; CDR3aa: ASSLQGAVEKLF
v_gene: TRBV5-1; d_gene: TRBD1; len: 15; j_gene: TRBJ1-6; CDR3aa: ASSLRGPGTLNSPLH
v_gene: TRBV18; d_gene: NA; len: 12; j_gene: TRBJ2-2; CDR3aa: ASSGPLNTGELF
v_gene: TRBV10-3; d_gene: NA; len: 9; j_gene: TRBJ1-5; CDR3aa: AIGRAQPQH
v_gene: TRBV6-5; d_gene: NA; len: 14; j_gene: TRBJ2-7; CDR3aa: ASSYSWASGSYEQY
v_gene: TRBV9; d_gene: NA; len: 14; j_gene: TRBJ2-1; CDR3aa: ASSVYAGPAYNEQF
v_gene: TRBV11-3; d_gene: NA; len: 12; j_gene: TRBJ1-4; CDR3aa: ASSPKMASSQLF
v_gene: TRBV27; d_gene: NA; len: 13; j_gene: TRBJ2-3; CDR3aa: ASSLSERFRDTQY
v_gene: TRBV27; d_gene: NA; len: 12; j_gene: TRBJ2-3; CDR3aa: ASSLTRPTDTQY
v_gene: TRBV28; d_gene: TRBD2; len: 13; j_gene: TRBJ2-1; CDR3aa: ASRHQSGRGNEQF
v_gene: TRBV6-6; d_gene: TRBD1; len: 13; j_gene: TRBJ1-2; CDR3aa: ASSYNTGTGSGYT
v_gene: TRBV6-1; d_gene: TRBD1; len: 13; j_gene: TRBJ1-2; CDR3aa: ASSSSGTVNYGYT
v_gene: TRBV7-3; d_gene: TRBD1; len: 13; j_gene: TRBJ1-6; CDR3aa: ASSPGTGWDSPLH
v_gene: TRBV6-1; d_gene: NA; len: 11; j_gene: TRBJ1-1; CDR3aa: ASSELIVTEAF
v_gene: TRBV2; d_gene: TRBD1; len: 13; j_gene: TRBJ1-2; CDR3aa: ASRVGLDRVYGYT
v_gene: TRBV5-4; d_gene: TRBD1; len: 13; j_gene: TRBJ1-1; CDR3aa: ASSLTGTVNTEAF
v_gene: TRBV6-5; d_gene: TRBD2; len: 14; j_gene: TRBJ2-2; CDR3aa: ASSYGLAGNTGELF
v_gene: TRBV30; d_gene: NA; len: 11; j_gene: TRBJ2-2; CDR3aa: AWSPNRAGELF
v_gene: TRBV7-2; d_gene: TRBD1; len: 14; j_gene: TRBJ1-5; CDR3aa: ASSLDGTGYSQPQH